This record concerns one TCR beta chain sequence. The antigen is undetermined. The entry originates in a study of PD-L1 blockade in urothelial cancer. Study details: T cells numbered a median of 141,255 in the blood samples.

Profiled with immunoSEQ multiplex PCR; TCRdb holds only in-frame clones, not every one. The sample includes about 87,000 clones, approximately 88% of them seen just once. V was cut by 6 bases and J by 9 bases, with 9 bases left in between. The CDR3 contains 11 residues. Per the germline V gene, CDR1 is MNHEY and CDR2 is SMNVEV (reference sequence). The study's findings and limits: Expansion of tumor-associated blood clones at 3 weeks was greater in durable-benefit patients.

Time point denoted: pretreatment peripheral blood. The clonotype comes from an elderly woman with urothelial cancer. V is TRBV27 and J is TRBJ2-1, with D possibly matching TRBD2 (5 bases). This specimen consisted of PBMCs, obtained around atezolizumab (anti-PD-L1) treatment. This chain's CDR3 is CASRSSGEQFF. CDR3 coding DNA: TGTGCCAGCAGATCCAGCGGTGAGCAGTTCTTC.